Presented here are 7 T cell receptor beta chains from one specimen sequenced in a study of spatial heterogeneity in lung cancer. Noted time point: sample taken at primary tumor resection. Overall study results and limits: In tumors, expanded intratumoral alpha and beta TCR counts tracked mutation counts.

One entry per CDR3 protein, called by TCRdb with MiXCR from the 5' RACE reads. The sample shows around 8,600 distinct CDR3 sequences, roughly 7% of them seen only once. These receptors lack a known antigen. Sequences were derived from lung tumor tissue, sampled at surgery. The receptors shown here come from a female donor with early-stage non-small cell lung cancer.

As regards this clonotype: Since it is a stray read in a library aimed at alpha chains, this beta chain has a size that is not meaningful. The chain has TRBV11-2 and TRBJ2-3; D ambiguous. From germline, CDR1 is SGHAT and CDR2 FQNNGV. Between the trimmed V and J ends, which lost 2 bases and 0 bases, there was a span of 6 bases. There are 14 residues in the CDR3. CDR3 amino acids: CASSLQVSTDTQYF. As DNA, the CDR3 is TGTGCCAGCAGCTTACAAGTTAGCACAGATACGCAGTATTTT.

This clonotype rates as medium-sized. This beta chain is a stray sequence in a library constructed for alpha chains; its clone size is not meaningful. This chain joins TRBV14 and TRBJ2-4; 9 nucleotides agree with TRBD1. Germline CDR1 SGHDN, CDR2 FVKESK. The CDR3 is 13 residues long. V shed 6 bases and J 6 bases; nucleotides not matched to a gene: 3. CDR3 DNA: TGTGCCAGCAGGGACAGGGGACGAAACATTCAGTACTTC. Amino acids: CASRDRGRNIQYF. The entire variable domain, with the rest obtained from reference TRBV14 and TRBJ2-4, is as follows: EAGVTQFPSHSVIEKGQTVTLRCDPISGHDNLYWYRRVMGKEIKFLLHFVKESKQDESGMPNNRFLAERTGGTYSTLKVQPAELEDSGVYFCASRDRGRNIQYFGAGTRLSVL.

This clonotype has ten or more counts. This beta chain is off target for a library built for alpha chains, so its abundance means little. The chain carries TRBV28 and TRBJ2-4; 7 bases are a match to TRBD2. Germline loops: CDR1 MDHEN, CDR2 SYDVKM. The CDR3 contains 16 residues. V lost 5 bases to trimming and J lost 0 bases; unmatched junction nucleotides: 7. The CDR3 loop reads CASSPLATIAKNIQYF. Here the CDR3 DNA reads TGTGCCAGCAGTCCACTAGCGACCATAGCCAAAAACATTCAGTACTTC.

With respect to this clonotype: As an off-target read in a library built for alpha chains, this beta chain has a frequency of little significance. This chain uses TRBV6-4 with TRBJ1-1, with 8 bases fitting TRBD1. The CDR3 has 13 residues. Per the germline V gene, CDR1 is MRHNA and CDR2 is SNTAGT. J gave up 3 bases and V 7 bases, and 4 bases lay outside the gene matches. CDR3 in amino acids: CASTHRGYTEAFF. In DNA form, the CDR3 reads TGTGCCAGCACTCACAGGGGGTACACTGAAGCTTTCTTT.

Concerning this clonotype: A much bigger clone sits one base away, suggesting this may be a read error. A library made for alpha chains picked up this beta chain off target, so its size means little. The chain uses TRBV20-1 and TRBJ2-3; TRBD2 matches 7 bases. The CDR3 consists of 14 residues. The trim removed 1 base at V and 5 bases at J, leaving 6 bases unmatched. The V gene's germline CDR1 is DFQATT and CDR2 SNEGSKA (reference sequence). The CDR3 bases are TGCAGTGCTAGAGCTAGCGGTGGAGTAGATACGCAGTATTTT. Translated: CSARASGGVDTQYF.

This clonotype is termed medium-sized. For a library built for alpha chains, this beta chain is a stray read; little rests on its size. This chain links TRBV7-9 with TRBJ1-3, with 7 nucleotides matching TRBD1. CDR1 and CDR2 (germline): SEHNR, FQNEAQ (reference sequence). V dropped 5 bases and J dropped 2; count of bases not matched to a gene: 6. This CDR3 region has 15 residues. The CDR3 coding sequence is TGTGCCAGCAGCCCACAGGGGTCGGCTGGAAACACCATATATTTT. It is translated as CASSPQGSAGNTIYF.

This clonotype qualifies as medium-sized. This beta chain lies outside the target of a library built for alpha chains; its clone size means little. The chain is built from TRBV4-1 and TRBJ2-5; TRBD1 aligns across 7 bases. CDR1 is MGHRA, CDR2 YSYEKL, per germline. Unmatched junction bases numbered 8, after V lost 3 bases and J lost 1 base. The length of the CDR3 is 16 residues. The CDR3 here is CASSQHRGEAQETQYF. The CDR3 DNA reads TGCGCCAGCAGCCAGCACAGGGGCGAGGCCCAAGAGACCCAGTACTTC.